The entry below describes one TCR beta chain. Germline CDR1 and CDR2: SGHRS and YFSETQ. The CDR3 runs to 13 residues. The V end was cut by 0 bases, the J end by 8 bases, with 11 bases between. The sample comes from a study of T cells in Graves' hyperthyroidism and ophthalmopathy. Across the whole study: Blood from the periphery was taken at initial diagnosis, before any treatment.

Disease lasting under 3 months, a NOSPECS grade of at least 4, and a Clinical Activity Score of at least 3 were features of the ophthalmopathy patients. Out of roughly 10 ml of fresh peripheral blood came the PBMCs. Amplified regions were TCR beta CDR3 sequences from RNA transcripts. With the HTBI primer set, the TCR CDR3 went through a first round of RT-PCR. TCRdb re-analysed the multiplex PCR reads in MiXCR, keeping a single row per CDR3 protein. The repertoire holds over 400,000 distinct CDR3 sequences, roughly 22% seen once, with 49% in the top ten. V usage is TRBV5-1 and J usage is TRBJ1-2; D call uncertain. The specimen sequenced was blood. The TCR comes from a woman aged 70-85 years with Graves' ophthalmopathy. CDR3 in amino acids: CASSLEPGFGYTF. The CDR3 nucleotides are TGCGCCAGCAGCTTGGAGCCCGGGTTCGGCTACACCTTC.